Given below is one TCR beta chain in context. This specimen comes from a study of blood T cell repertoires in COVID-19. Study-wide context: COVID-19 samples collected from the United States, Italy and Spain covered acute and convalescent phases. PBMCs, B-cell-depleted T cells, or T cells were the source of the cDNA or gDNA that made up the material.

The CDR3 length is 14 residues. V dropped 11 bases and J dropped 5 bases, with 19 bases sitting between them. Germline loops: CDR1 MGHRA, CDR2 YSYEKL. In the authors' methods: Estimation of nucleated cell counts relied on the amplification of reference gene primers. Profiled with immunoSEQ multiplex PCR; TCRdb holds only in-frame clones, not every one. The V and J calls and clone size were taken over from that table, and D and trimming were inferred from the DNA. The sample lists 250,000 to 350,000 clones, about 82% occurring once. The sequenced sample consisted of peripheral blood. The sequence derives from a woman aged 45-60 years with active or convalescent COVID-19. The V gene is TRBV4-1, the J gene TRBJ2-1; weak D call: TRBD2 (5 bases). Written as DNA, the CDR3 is TGCGCCTCCAGGAGGACTGGAGCAAACAATGAGCAGTTCTTC. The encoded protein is CASRRTGANNEQFF.